This entry concerns a single TCR beta chain. Germline lookup yields CDR1 ENHRY and CDR2 SYGVKD. V lost 3 bases and J lost 5, with 10 bases in between. CDR3 length: 13 amino acids. Libraries were prepared by immunoSEQ multiplex PCR; TCRdb keeps only in-frame clonotypes and omits some of them. In the table there are almost 55,000 clones, about 88% of which are singletons. This specimen comes from a study of T cell responses to AZD1222 COVID-19 vaccine. The overall study: Second-dose schedules of about 4 or about 12 weeks were combined.

The chain couples TRBV10-3 to TRBJ2-5; D is possibly TRBD1 or TRBD2 (6 bases each). Material: peripheral blood, obtained on day 0 of AZD1222 vaccination. The clonotype originates from an adult in good health. The CDR3 DNA follows: TGTGCCATCAGTGAACAGGGAGGCGAGACCCAGTACTTC. It codes for CAISEQGGETQYF.